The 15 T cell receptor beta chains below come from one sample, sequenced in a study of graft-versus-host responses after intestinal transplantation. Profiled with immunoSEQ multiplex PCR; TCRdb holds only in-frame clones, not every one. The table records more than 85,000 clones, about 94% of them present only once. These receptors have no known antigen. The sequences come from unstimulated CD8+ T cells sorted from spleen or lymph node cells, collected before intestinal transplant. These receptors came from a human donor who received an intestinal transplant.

CDR3 DNA: TGTGCTAGTGGTTTGGGGTACGAGCAGTACTTC. Amino acid sequence: CASGLGYEQYF. The J gene is TRBJ2-7, the V gene TRBV12-5; D call uncertain. CDR3 size: 11 residues. The ends were cut back, 1 base at V and 4 bases at J, with 2 bases in the middle. The germline V gene has CDR1 LGHNT and CDR2 FRNRAP.

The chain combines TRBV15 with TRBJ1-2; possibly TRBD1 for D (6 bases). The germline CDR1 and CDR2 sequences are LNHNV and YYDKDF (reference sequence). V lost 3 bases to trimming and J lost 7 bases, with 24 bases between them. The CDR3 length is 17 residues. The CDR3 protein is CATSRLEGNRDQGGYTF. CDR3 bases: TGTGCCACCAGCAGGCTAGAGGGCAACAGGGATCAGGGTGGCTACACCTTC.

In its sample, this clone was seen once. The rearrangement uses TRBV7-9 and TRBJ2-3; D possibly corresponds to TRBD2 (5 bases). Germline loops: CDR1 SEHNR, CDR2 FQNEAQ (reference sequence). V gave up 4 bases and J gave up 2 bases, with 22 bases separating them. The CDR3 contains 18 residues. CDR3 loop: CASSSPALREGPTDTQYF. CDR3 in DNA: TGTGCCAGCAGCTCCCCAGCCCTCCGTGAGGGCCCCACAGATACGCAGTATTTT. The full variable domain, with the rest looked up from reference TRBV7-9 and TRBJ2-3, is DTGVSQNPRHKITKRGQNVTFRCDPISEHNRLYWYRQTLGQGPEFLTYFQNEAQLEKSRLLSDRFSAERPKGSFSTLEIQRTEQGDSAMYLCASSSPALREGPTDTQYFGPGTRLTVL.

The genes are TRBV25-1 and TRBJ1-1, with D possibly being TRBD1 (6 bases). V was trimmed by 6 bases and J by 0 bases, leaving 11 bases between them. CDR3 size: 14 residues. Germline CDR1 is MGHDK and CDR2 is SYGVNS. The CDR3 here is CASRTRGMNTEAFF. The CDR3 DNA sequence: TGTGCCAGCAGGACGAGGGGGATGAACACTGAAGCTTTCTTT.

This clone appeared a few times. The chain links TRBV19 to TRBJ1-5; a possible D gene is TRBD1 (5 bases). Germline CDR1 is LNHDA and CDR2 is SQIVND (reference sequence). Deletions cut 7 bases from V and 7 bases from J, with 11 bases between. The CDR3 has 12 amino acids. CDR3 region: CASNAGTQPQHF. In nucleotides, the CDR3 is TGTGCCAGTAATGCAGGGACGCAGCCCCAGCATTTT.

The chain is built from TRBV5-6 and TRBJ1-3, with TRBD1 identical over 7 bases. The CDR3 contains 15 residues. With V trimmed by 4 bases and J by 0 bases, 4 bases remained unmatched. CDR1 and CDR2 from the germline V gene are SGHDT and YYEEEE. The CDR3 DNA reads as TGTGCCAGCAGCCTCGACAGGGTCTCTGGAAACACCATATATTTT. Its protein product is CASSLDRVSGNTIYF.

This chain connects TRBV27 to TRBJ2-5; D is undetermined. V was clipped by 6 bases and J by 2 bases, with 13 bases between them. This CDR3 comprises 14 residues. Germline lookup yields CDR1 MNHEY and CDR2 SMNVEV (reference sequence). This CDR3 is CASSLRLKQETQYF. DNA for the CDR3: TGTGCCAGCAGCCTCAGACTCAAACAAGAGACCCAGTACTTC.

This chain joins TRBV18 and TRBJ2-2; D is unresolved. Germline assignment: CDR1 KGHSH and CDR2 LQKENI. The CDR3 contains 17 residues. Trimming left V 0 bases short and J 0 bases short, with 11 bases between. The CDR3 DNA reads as TGTGCCAGCTCACCACCGAGGTTACGCGCGAACACCGGGGAGCTGTTTTTT. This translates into CASSPPRLRANTGELFF.

CDR3 sequence reads: CASSFGAGLGTQYF. DNA of the CDR3: TGTGCCAGCAGTTTTGGCGCGGGGCTGGGAACCCAGTACTTC. The chain links TRBV27 to TRBJ2-5; D perhaps matches TRBD2 (6 bases). The CDR3 is made up of 14 amino acids. V was trimmed by 3 bases and J by 8 bases, leaving 16 bases between them. The germline gives CDR1 MNHEY, CDR2 SMNVEV (reference sequence).

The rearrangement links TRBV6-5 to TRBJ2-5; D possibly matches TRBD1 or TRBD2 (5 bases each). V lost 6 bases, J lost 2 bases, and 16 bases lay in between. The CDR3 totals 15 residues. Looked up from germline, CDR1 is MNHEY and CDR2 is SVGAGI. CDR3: CASRRDDSFQETQYF. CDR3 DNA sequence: TGTGCCAGCAGAAGGGACGATTCCTTTCAAGAGACCCAGTACTTC.

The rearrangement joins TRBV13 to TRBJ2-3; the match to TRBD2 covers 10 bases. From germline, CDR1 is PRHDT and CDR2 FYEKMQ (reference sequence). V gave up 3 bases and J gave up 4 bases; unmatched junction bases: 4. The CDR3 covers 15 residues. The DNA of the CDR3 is TGTGCCAGCAGCTTTCCTAGCGGGAGCGCAGATACGCAGTATTTT. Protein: CASSFPSGSADTQYF.

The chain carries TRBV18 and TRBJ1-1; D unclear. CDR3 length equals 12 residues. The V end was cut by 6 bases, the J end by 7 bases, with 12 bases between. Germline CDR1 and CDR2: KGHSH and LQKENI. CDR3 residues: CASSPVGNEAFF. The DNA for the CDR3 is TGTGCCAGCTCCCCCGTGGGGAATGAAGCTTTCTTT.

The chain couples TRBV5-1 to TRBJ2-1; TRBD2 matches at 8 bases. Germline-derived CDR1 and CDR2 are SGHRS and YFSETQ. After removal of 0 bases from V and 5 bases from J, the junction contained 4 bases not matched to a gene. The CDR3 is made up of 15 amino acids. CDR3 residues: CASSLEAGDHNEQFF. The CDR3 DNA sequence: TGCGCCAGCAGCTTGGAAGCGGGAGACCACAATGAGCAGTTCTTC. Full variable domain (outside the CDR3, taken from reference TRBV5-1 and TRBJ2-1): KAGVTQTPRYLIKTRGQQVTLSCSPISGHRSVSWYQQTPGQGLQFLFEYFSETQRNKGNFPGRFSGRQFSNSRSEMNVSTLELGDSALYLCASSLEAGDHNEQFFGPGTRLTVL.

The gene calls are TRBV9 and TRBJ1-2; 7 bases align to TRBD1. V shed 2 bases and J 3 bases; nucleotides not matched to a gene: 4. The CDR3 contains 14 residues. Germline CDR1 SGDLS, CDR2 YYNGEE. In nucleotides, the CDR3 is TGTGCCAGCAGCGTCACAGGGGATCACTATGGCTACACCTTC. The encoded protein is CASSVTGDHYGYTF. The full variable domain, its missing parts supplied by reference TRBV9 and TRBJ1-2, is DSGVTQTPKHLITATGQRVTLRCSPRSGDLSVYWYQQSLDQGLQFLIQYYNGEERAKGNILERFSAQQFPDLHSELNLSSLELGDSALYFCASSVTGDHYGYTFGSGTRLTVV.

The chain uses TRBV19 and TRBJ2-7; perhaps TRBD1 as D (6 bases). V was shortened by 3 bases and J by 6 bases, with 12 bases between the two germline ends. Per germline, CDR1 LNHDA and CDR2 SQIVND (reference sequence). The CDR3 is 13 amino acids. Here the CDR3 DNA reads TGTGCCAGTAGTATGGGGGCTTTAAGCGAGCAGTACTTC. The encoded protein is CASSMGALSEQYF. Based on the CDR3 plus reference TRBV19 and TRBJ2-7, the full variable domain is DGGITQSPKYLFRKEGQNVTLSCEQNLNHDAMYWYRQDPGQGLRLIYYSQIVNDFQKGDIAEGYSVSREKKESFPLTVTSAQKNPTAFYLCASSMGALSEQYFGPGTRLTVT.